This TCR beta chain was obtained from a study of cytomegalovirus exposure and HLA in healthy donors. The PCR had 60 Vbeta and 13 Jbeta primers. Profiling relied on immunoSEQ multiplex PCR, and the TCRdb table lists in-frame clones only, not all of them. Of under 150,000 clones listed, approximately 85% are singletons. To note about this clone: The antigen is not known.

CDR1 is LNHDA, CDR2 SQIVND, per germline (reference sequence). Trimming pared 7 bases from V and 3 bases from J, leaving 13 bases between. The CDR3 has 15 amino acids. Study results and limitations: As confirmed in vitro, a few CMV-associated chains were specific for CMV antigens. Generally TCR sequences proved uncommon, though certain public TCRs appeared in numerous donors. Immune exposure information comprised only CMV serostatus.

The TCR originated in a woman under 40 in good health and CMV-seropositive. The gene calls are TRBV19 and TRBJ1-6; D might be TRBD1 (6 bases). What was sequenced was PBMCs. The CDR3 region is CASKRGGLYNSPLHF. The CDR3 nucleotides read TGTGCCAGTAAAAGGGGGGGACTCTATAATTCACCCCTCCACTTT.